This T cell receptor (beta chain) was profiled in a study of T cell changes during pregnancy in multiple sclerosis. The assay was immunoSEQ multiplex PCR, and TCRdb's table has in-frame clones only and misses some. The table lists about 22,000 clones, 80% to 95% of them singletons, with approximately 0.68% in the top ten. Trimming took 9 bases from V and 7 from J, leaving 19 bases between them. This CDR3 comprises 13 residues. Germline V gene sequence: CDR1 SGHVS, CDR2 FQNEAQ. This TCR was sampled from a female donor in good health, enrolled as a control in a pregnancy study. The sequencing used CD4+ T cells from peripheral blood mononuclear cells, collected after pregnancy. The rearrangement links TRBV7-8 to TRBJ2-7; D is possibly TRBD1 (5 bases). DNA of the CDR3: TGTGCCAGAGATTTAGACGAAGACAGTGAGCAGTACTTC. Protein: CARDLDEDSEQYF.